This T cell receptor beta chain comes out of a study of metastatic and nonmetastatic thyroid tumors. Turning to the study itself: It was across blood and tumor or nodule tissue from malignant and benign thyroid patients that repertoires were compared.

Nobody among the patients had been given any treatment before thyroid surgery. TCRdb re-processed the PCR reads through MiXCR. The data show approximately 13,000 clones, with 12% seen just once and approximately 30% held by the top ten. Trimming took 0 bases from V and 4 from J, leaving 9 bases between them. CDR1 and CDR2 from the germline V gene are GTSNPN and SVGIG (reference sequence). The CDR3 runs 13 residues. The receptor comes from a female donor with papillary thyroid cancer or a benign thyroid nodule (not recorded which). Some clones in this sample may be carry-over from other donors' samples. The rearrangement uses TRBV30 and TRBJ1-2; tentative D call: TRBD1 (5 bases). Sequencing used blood. The CDR3 sequence is CAWSVFGTYGYTF. The CDR3 nucleotides read TGTGCCTGGAGTGTGTTTGGGACCTATGGCTACACCTTC.